This entry concerns a single TCR beta chain. Its antigen has not been determined. No qualities accompany the bases; no much larger clone lies one base away. The data originate from a study of blood T cell repertoires in COVID-19 (dated by TCRdb to the early 2020s). As for the study more broadly: Collaborator samples came from the United States, Italy and Spain and covered acute and convalescent phases of COVID-19. The dataset comprised deeply sampled blood TCRbeta repertoires from subjects exposed to, actively infected with, or recovered from COVID-19. The repertoires were made available in a free public database intended to serve as a resource for research on the immune response to SARS-CoV-2. The prospective study material was composed of cDNA or gDNA derived from T cells, B-cell-depleted T cells, or PBMCs. The samples were drawn from the first 160 participants of the ongoing ImmuneRACE study and from 950 to 1,500 subjects provided by 6 global collaborators. Where available, HLA class I and class II types were taken from metadata supplied by the sample provider and were not determined by assay-based typing. A de-identified subject ID, COVID-19 status, age in years and sex were almost always included in the sample metadata.

Study-wide findings and limitations: The quantity of clinical and demographic metadata differed by source and by participant and was supplied without curation.

Participants in the prospective study were enrolled through a virtual design, were aged roughly 18 to 100 years, and lived in fewer than 30 United States geographic areas. Cohort assignment in the prospective study relied on participant-reported clinical history from a screening survey and a study questionnaire. For ImmuneRACE Cohort 3, a participant was defined as recovered based on two consecutive negative NP/OP PCR tests, clearance by a healthcare professional, or resolution of symptoms. Mobile phlebotomists in the prospective study collected whole blood, serum and a nasopharyngeal or oropharyngeal swab from every participant. Additional blood draws and questionnaires over an approximately two-month period could optionally be provided by prospective study participants. Blood samples from the prospective study were shipped frozen or at room temperature prior to DNA extraction. TCRbeta CDR3 regions were amplified from genomic DNA using the immunoSEQ Assay, a bias-controlled multiplex PCR. As for how the authors treated the data: The number of nucleated cells in each sample was estimated by amplification of reference gene primers within the assay. Sequence reads were collapsed and filtered to measure the absolute abundance of every unique TCRbeta CDR3 rearrangement. Productive Simpson clonality was computed per sample as the square root of Simpson's diversity index over productive rearrangements. TCRdb mirrors the immuneACCESS table, restricted to in-frame sequences. Some clones are absent from its copies; in checked studies, under half trace to an unresolved V gene, and the reason for the others is unknown. The D gene and trimming were derived from the DNA, and the V and J assignments and clone size from that table. Counted in this sample were hundreds of thousands of clones; 75% to 90% of them appeared once. The ten largest account for about 9.9% of the sample.

This TCR was recovered from a woman in her 40s who had recovered from COVID-19. Sequencing input: PBMCs or T cells enriched from blood (not recorded which).

The CDR3 protein: CAISDLGAGDPAKNIQYF. The DNA sequence follows: TGTGCCATCAGCGATCTTGGAGCGGGAGACCCAGCCAAAAACATTCAGTACTTC. The V and J genes are TRBV10-3 and TRBJ2-4, and TRBD2 matches 8 of the central bases. The CDR3 covers 18 residues, taking in both the cysteine and the phenylalanine. Only CDR3 DNA remains: 54 bases, in frame from the first base. Germline trimming: 6 bases from V, 0 bases from J; junction bases outside gene matches: 13. The germline V gene gives CDR1 as ENHRY and CDR2 as SYGVKD.